Below, 24 T cell receptor beta chains from the same sample are listed, as sequenced in a study of cytomegalovirus exposure and HLA in healthy donors. Primers included in the PCR were 60 Vbeta and 13 Jbeta primers. Sequencing used immunoSEQ multiplex PCR; TCRdb keeps in-frame clones, though not all of them. Of about 150,000 clones listed, around 84% are singletons. The sequenced sample was PBMCs. The receptors were gathered from a woman in her thirties or forties in good health and CMV-seropositive.

The V gene is TRBV28, the J gene TRBJ1-2; 8 bases are a match to TRBD1. The CDR3 consists of 15 residues. Germline values: CDR1 MDHEN, CDR2 SYDVKM. Trimming cost V 6 bases and J 8 bases; bases outside gene matches: 14. The CDR3 DNA sequence: TGTGCCAGCAGCTCCCAAGTGGCAGGGGGCGGAGGCTACACCTTC. Its translation is CASSSQVAGGGGYTF.

The CDR3 sequence: CASSQNTIYF. As DNA, the CDR3 is TGTGCCAGCAGTCAGAACACCATATATTTT. The chain uses TRBV2 and TRBJ1-3; D not resolved. V lost 5 bases to trimming and J lost 7 bases, with 3 bases between them. Germline assignment: CDR1 SNHLY and CDR2 FYNNEI. The length of the CDR3 is 10 residues.

This clone was observed a few times. J is TRBJ2-1 and V is TRBV4-1, with 8 positions matching TRBD2. In germline, CDR1 is MGHRA, CDR2 YSYEKL. The length of the CDR3 is 17 residues. The J segment lost 6 bases and the V segment lost 0 bases, leaving 10 bases of the junction unmatched. The CDR3 coding sequence is TGCGCCAGCAGCCAAGACAACACGGGAGGGCCCCTCAATGAGCAGTTCTTC. It is translated as CASSQDNTGGPLNEQFF.

The chain employs TRBV6-1 and TRBJ1-1; D gene unclear. The length of the CDR3 is 13 residues. Per germline, CDR1 MNHNS and CDR2 SASEGT. V gave up 6 bases and J gave up 3 bases, with 11 bases separating them. CDR3: CASSRHKDTEAFF. The CDR3 bases are TGTGCCAGCAGCCGACATAAGGACACTGAAGCTTTCTTT.

The chain carries TRBV5-1 and TRBJ1-5, with D perhaps TRBD1 (6 bases). V was trimmed by 0 bases and J by 7 bases, leaving 11 bases between them. Germline CDR1 is SGHRS and CDR2 is YFSETQ. This CDR3 comprises 14 residues. The CDR3 here is CASSLGEQGQPQHF. The DNA of the CDR3 is TGCGCCAGCAGCTTGGGTGAGCAGGGGCAGCCCCAGCATTTT.

This chain connects TRBV9 to TRBJ2-2; D is ambiguous. V was cut by 3 bases and J by 8 bases, with 5 bases left in between. The CDR3 is 11 amino acids. The V gene's germline CDR1 is SGDLS and CDR2 YYNGEE. CDR3 residues: CASSGRGELFF. The CDR3 DNA sequence: TGTGCCAGCAGCGGCCGGGGGGAGCTGTTTTTT.

The rearrangement joins TRBV6-5 to TRBJ1-2; 11 bases align to TRBD1. With V trimmed by 2 bases and J by 2 bases, 4 bases remained unmatched. Germline V lookup: CDR1 MNHEY, CDR2 SVGAGI. The CDR3 runs to 16 residues. The CDR3 DNA reads as TGTGCCAGCAGTTACCGTGGGACAGGGGGGAACTATGGCTACACCTTC. The encoded protein is CASSYRGTGGNYGYTF.

The chain links TRBV19 to TRBJ1-1; 8 nucleotides agree with TRBD1. With V trimmed by 5 bases and J by 4 bases, 3 bases remained unmatched. The length of the CDR3 is 13 residues. Per germline, CDR1 LNHDA and CDR2 SQIVND (reference sequence). The CDR3 region is CASSYDRGTEAFF. CDR3 DNA: TGTGCCAGTAGTTACGACAGGGGCACTGAAGCTTTCTTT.

The chain couples TRBV18 to TRBJ2-1, with a weak D call TRBD1 (6 bases). From germline, CDR1 is KGHSH and CDR2 LQKENI. V was pared by 3 bases and J by 7 bases, with 16 bases between. This CDR3 is built from 15 residues. The CDR3 region has the DNA TGTGCCAGCTCACCCCCGGACCCTACAGGGAATGAGCAGTTCTTC. It yields the protein CASSPPDPTGNEQFF.

The chain has TRBV7-9 and TRBJ1-2; weak D call: TRBD1 (6 bases). Between the trimmed V and J ends, which lost 4 bases and 6 bases, there was a span of 18 bases. The CDR3 spans 15 residues. Germline-derived CDR1 and CDR2 are SEHNR and FQNEAQ (reference sequence). This chain's CDR3 is CASSSSGGQRDGYTF. The CDR3 DNA reads TGTGCCAGCAGCTCATCGGGGGGGCAGAGGGATGGCTACACCTTC.

The table lists this clone with a count of one. The chain has TRBV13 and TRBJ2-7, with TRBD2 identical over 14 bases. J was trimmed by 4 bases and V by 5 bases; bases with no gene match: 10. The germline CDR1 and CDR2 sequences are PRHDT and FYEKMQ (reference sequence). The length of the CDR3 is 17 residues. The CDR3 bases are TGTGCCAGCAGCCGTCCCGGGACTAGCGGGAGCGTGTACGAGCAGTACTTC. It specifies CASSRPGTSGSVYEQYF.

This rearrangement joins TRBV27 to TRBJ2-5, with D perhaps matching TRBD2 (5 bases). Germline assignment: CDR1 MNHEY and CDR2 SMNVEV (reference sequence). This CDR3 is 12 amino acids long. V lost 4 bases to trimming and J lost 5 bases, with 8 bases between them. The chain's CDR3 is CASSSRGETQYF. CDR3 nucleotide sequence: TGTGCCAGCAGTTCGAGAGGGGAGACCCAGTACTTC.

The chain is built from TRBV6-5 and TRBJ2-3, with D unresolved. Trimming pared 6 bases from V and 3 bases from J, leaving 13 bases between. CDR3 length: 14 residues. Germline CDR1 MNHEY, CDR2 SVGAGI. Here the CDR3 reads CASRRLLSTDTQYF. In DNA form, the CDR3 reads TGTGCCAGCAGACGACTCCTCTCTACAGATACGCAGTATTTT.

The CDR3 protein is CASRTTGTSGSLGGNEQFF. CDR3 DNA: TGTGCCAGCAGGACAACCGGGACTAGCGGGAGTCTAGGGGGCAATGAGCAGTTCTTC. The V and J genes are TRBV11-2 and TRBJ2-1; 14 nucleotides agree with TRBD2. The CDR3 has 19 amino acids. Trimming removed 6 bases from V and 6 bases from J; junction bases left unmatched: 16. CDR1 is SGHAT and CDR2 is FQNNGV in the germline V gene.

This clone was counted between two and nine times. V is TRBV5-1 and J is TRBJ2-1; D is possibly TRBD1 (6 bases). V was trimmed by 0 bases and J by 3 bases, leaving 10 bases between them. Per germline, CDR1 SGHRS and CDR2 YFSETQ. The CDR3 consists of 15 residues. The CDR3 bases are TGCGCCAGCAGCTTGGGAGGGACAAACTACAATGAGCAGTTCTTC. Protein product: CASSLGGTNYNEQFF. Using reference TRBV5-1 and TRBJ2-1 for the parts outside the CDR3, the full variable domain is KAGVTQTPRYLIKTRGQQVTLSCSPISGHRSVSWYQQTPGQGLQFLFEYFSETQRNKGNFPGRFSGRQFSNSRSEMNVSTLELGDSALYLCASSLGGTNYNEQFFGPGTRLTVL.

The chain has TRBV7-3 and TRBJ2-3, with a tentative D call TRBD2 (7 bases). The CDR3 covers 15 residues. Trimming stripped 3 bases from V and 1 base from J, with 11 bases between. Looked up from germline, CDR1 is SGHTA and CDR2 is FQGTGA. The CDR3 nucleotides are TGTGCCAGCAGCTTGTGGGAGGGGGGCACAGATACGCAGTATTTT. As protein: CASSLWEGGTDTQYF.

The V gene is TRBV7-8, the J gene TRBJ2-5, with 7 bases aligning to TRBD2. Germline CDR1 is SGHVS and CDR2 is FQNEAQ. The CDR3 has 16 amino acids. The trim removed 0 bases at V and 1 base at J, leaving 5 bases unmatched. The chain's CDR3 is CASSLASREPQETQYF. DNA for the CDR3: TGTGCCAGCAGCTTAGCGTCGCGGGAGCCCCAAGAGACCCAGTACTTC.

This chain links TRBV4-1 with TRBJ2-1; 9 positions agree with TRBD2. Trimming cost V 3 bases and J 6 bases; bases outside gene matches: 6. The CDR3 totals 15 residues. CDR1 and CDR2 from the germline V gene are MGHRA and YSYEKL. The DNA for the CDR3 is TGCGCCAGCAGCCAGAGGCCTAGCGGGACCAATGAGCAGTTCTTC. It encodes CASSQRPSGTNEQFF.

The chain combines TRBV10-2 with TRBJ1-6, with 8 bases fitting TRBD1. The CDR3 length is 17 residues. The V gene's germline CDR1 is WSHSY and CDR2 SAAADI. V was pared by 3 bases and J by 4 bases, with 8 bases of the junction left unmatched. The CDR3 region is CASSDPGGVGYNSPLHF. CDR3 in DNA: TGCGCCAGCAGTGACCCAGGGGGCGTCGGGTATAATTCACCCCTCCACTTT.

This chain links TRBV4-2 with TRBJ2-2; 12 bases fit TRBD2. V dropped 3 bases and J dropped 6; count of bases not matched to a gene: 5. This CDR3 has 16 residues. CDR1 is LGHNA and CDR2 is YNFKEQ in the germline V gene. The CDR3 is CASSQLAGGPSGELFF. The CDR3 DNA reads as TGTGCCAGCAGCCAGCTAGCGGGAGGGCCCTCCGGGGAGCTGTTTTTT.

The chain combines TRBV6-4 with TRBJ2-1; 14 bases are a match to TRBD2. The V gene's germline CDR1 is MRHNA and CDR2 SNTAGT. J gave up 7 bases and V 3 bases, and 5 bases lay outside the gene matches. The CDR3 sequence is 16 residues long. The CDR3, as DNA: TGTGCCAGCAGTGAAAGTGGACTAGCGGGAGGTAATGAGCAGTTCTTC. It encodes CASSESGLAGGNEQFF.

This clone was observed once. The gene calls are TRBV6-1 and TRBJ2-3; a weak D match, TRBD1 (6 bases). The CDR3 has 17 residues. The germline CDR1 and CDR2 sequences are MNHNS and SASEGT. Trimming removed 2 bases from V and 0 bases from J, with 15 bases in between. The CDR3 here is CASSETSTRGSTDTQYF. In nucleotides, the CDR3 is TGTGCCAGCAGTGAAACGTCTACCAGGGGTAGCACAGATACGCAGTATTTT.

A few counts support this clone. The chain couples TRBV2 to TRBJ2-7, with D possibly being TRBD1 (5 bases). The V and J ends lost 4 bases and 7 bases respectively, with 17 bases between them. CDR3 length: 14 amino acids. Looked up from germline, CDR1 is SNHLY and CDR2 is FYNNEI. The CDR3 is CASSATGWVGEQYF. The CDR3 region has the DNA TGTGCCAGCAGTGCAACAGGTTGGGTGGGGGAGCAGTACTTC.

This sequence joins TRBV7-9 and TRBJ2-1; D remains ambiguous. The CDR3 is made up of 15 amino acids. Germline V gene sequence: CDR1 SEHNR, CDR2 FQNEAQ (reference sequence). V was pared by 5 bases and J by 0 bases, with 11 bases between. The CDR3 bases are TGTGCCAGCAGCCACCCTAGGAGCTCCTACAATGAGCAGTTCTTC. Translated: CASSHPRSSYNEQFF.